This TCR beta chain derives from a study of shared clonotypes between healthy human individuals. This clone was observed a single time. Repertoires were generated with immunoSEQ multiplex PCR, while TCRdb's copy carries only in-frame clones and drops some. The sample lists some 1 million clones; about 76% were seen once. Germline loops: CDR1 SGHTA, CDR2 FQGNSA. The ends were cut back, 5 bases at V and 6 bases at J, with 17 bases in the middle. The CDR3 loop spans 15 amino acids. The source is a man younger than 35 in good health. The V and J genes are TRBV7-2 and TRBJ2-1; perhaps TRBD2 as D (6 bases). Sequencing was performed on memory CD4+ T cells sorted from blood. Documented subset: CD45RA-negative fraction. CDR3 region: CASSPLGLRTNEQFF. The DNA for the CDR3 is TGTGCCAGCAGCCCACTGGGACTGCGAACCAATGAGCAGTTCTTC. Full variable domain (outside the CDR3, taken from reference TRBV7-2 and TRBJ2-1): GAGVSQSPSNKVTEKGKDVELRCDPISGHTALYWYRQSLGQGLEFLIYFQGNSAPDKSGLPSDRFSAERTGGSVSTLTIQRTQQEDSAVYLCASSPLGLRTNEQFFGPGTRLTVL.